Listed here are 12 T cell receptor beta chains from one sample, sequenced in a study of T cells in tuberculosis. Clones were read by immunoSEQ multiplex PCR, and TCRdb kept only the in-frame ones, dropping some. This sample has tens of thousands of clones, with approximately 85% found just once. Time point of the sample: new active TB diagnosis, blood taken before or within 7 days of starting treatment. Sample: PBMCs, taken at tuberculosis diagnosis. Receptor source: an adult with tuberculosis.

CDR3 residues: CASSVRDSLNQPQHF. For the CDR3, the DNA is TGTGCCAGCAGCGTCCGGGACAGCCTCAATCAGCCCCAGCATTTT. The rearrangement links TRBV9 to TRBJ1-5, with 7 bases lining up with TRBD1. Germline values: CDR1 SGDLS, CDR2 YYNGEE. Trimming took 2 bases from V and 3 from J; bases not matched to a gene: 5. The CDR3 loop spans 15 amino acids. The whole variable domain, remainder taken from reference TRBV9 and TRBJ1-5, is DSGVTQTPKHLITATGQRVTLRCSPRSGDLSVYWYQQSLDQGLQFLIQYYNGEERAKGNILERFSAQQFPDLHSELNLSSLELGDSALYFCASSVRDSLNQPQHFGDGTRLSIL.

This clone has just one count. The J gene is TRBJ2-2, the V gene TRBV7-6; 7 bases agree with TRBD2. V was pared by 5 bases and J by 6 bases, with 6 bases of the junction left unmatched. CDR3 length: 14 amino acids. Germline CDR1 SGHVS, CDR2 FNYEAQ. The CDR3 nucleotides are TGTGCCAGCAGCCCTTTGGGGGGGTCCGGGGAGCTGTTTTTT. Protein: CASSPLGGSGELFF.

This clone appeared once. The chain uses TRBV19 and TRBJ1-2; D call uncertain. The V gene's germline CDR1 is LNHDA and CDR2 SQIVND (reference sequence). The CDR3 length is 13 residues. With 0 bases removed from V and 2 bases from J, the gap between germline ends came to 4 bases. CDR3 loop: CASSIERNYGYTF. In DNA, the CDR3 is TGTGCCAGTAGTATAGAACGGAACTATGGCTACACCTTC.

J is TRBJ1-5 and V is TRBV30; the D is unclear. V lost 1 base and J lost 2, with 9 bases in between. The CDR3 is 14 residues long. From germline, CDR1 is GTSNPN and CDR2 SVGIG (reference sequence). CDR3 sequence: CAWSAAIGNQPQHF. In DNA form, the CDR3 reads TGTGCCTGGAGTGCCGCTATTGGCAATCAGCCCCAGCATTTT.

The chain joins TRBV7-3 to TRBJ2-2, with 10 bases identical to TRBD1. Trimming cost V 4 bases and J 7 bases; bases outside gene matches: 12. The germline V gene has CDR1 SGHTA and CDR2 FQGTGA. This CDR3 is 17 amino acids long. In DNA, the CDR3 is TGTGCCAGCAGCTCCCCAGGACAGGGGGTCTTAGTCGGGGAGCTGTTTTTT. Translating it yields CASSSPGQGVLVGELFF.

This chain links TRBV11-2 with TRBJ2-7; D perhaps matches TRBD2 (6 bases). CDR3 size: 13 residues. Between the trimmed V and J ends, which lost 5 bases and 7 bases, there was a span of 15 bases. Germline lookup yields CDR1 SGHAT and CDR2 FQNNGV. Written as DNA, the CDR3 is TGTGCCAGCAGCCCATTCGGGGGTCTAGAGCAGTACTTC. This codes for CASSPFGGLEQYF.

This chain joins TRBV9 and TRBJ1-5; D is perhaps TRBD1 (5 bases). The V end lost 3 bases, the J end lost 7 bases, and 17 bases lay between the germline ends. The CDR3 is 15 amino acids. Germline V CDR1 and CDR2: SGDLS, YYNGEE. CDR3 DNA sequence: TGTGCCAGCAGCGCGGGGGGACCGGGAGTACAGCCCCAGCATTTT. Its translation is CASSAGGPGVQPQHF.

This clone showed up just a few times. This sequence joins TRBV5-4 and TRBJ1-2, with no clear D. This CDR3 region has 13 residues. Trimming took 4 bases from V and 0 from J, leaving 7 bases between them. Germline loops: CDR1 SGHNT, CDR2 YYREEE (reference sequence). The DNA for the CDR3 is TGTGCCAGCAGCATCGACACTAACTATGGCTACACCTTC. Its translation is CASSIDTNYGYTF.

J is TRBJ2-3 and V is TRBV5-4; D perhaps matches TRBD1 (5 bases). The germline V gene encodes CDR1 SGHNT and CDR2 YYREEE (reference sequence). The CDR3 extends over 14 amino acids. Trimming stripped 0 bases from V and 0 bases from J, with 5 bases between. DNA of the CDR3: TGTGCCAGCAGCTTGGGACAGAGCACAGATACGCAGTATTTT. Residues: CASSLGQSTDTQYF.

This sequence joins TRBV28 and TRBJ2-7; TRBD1 matches at 8 bases. The CDR3 has 15 residues. The junction had 6 bases not matched to a gene; V was cut back by 0 bases and J by 5 bases. CDR1 MDHEN and CDR2 SYDVKM come from the germline V gene. The CDR3 reads CASSLWTGVGHEQYF. In DNA form, the CDR3 reads TGTGCCAGCAGTTTATGGACAGGGGTAGGACACGAGCAGTACTTC.

Concerning this clone: At one of its ends the junction is not consistent with the germline gene, which may arise from a read error. This chain connects TRBV7-8 to TRBJ2-5; possibly TRBD2 for D (6 bases). Looked up from germline, CDR1 is SGHVS and CDR2 is FQNEAQ. This CDR3 has 12 residues. CDR3 sequence: CASSLAGGEEDF. The CDR3 coding sequence is TGTGCCAGCAGCTTAGCCGGAGGGGAGGAGGACTTC.

The chain recombines TRBV2 with TRBJ2-7, with D possibly being TRBD2 (5 bases). The germline CDR1 and CDR2 sequences are SNHLY and FYNNEI. The CDR3 has 15 amino acids. V was pared by 8 bases and J by 6 bases, with 23 bases between. Here the CDR3 reads CASVGGSIEFGEQYF. Written as DNA, the CDR3 is TGTGCCAGCGTAGGAGGTTCCATTGAGTTCGGCGAGCAGTACTTC.